The next 20 T cell receptor beta chains were all read from a single sample in a study of blood T cell repertoires in COVID-19 (dated by TCRdb to the early 2020s). Libraries were constructed by the immunoSEQ multiplex PCR assay. The source is immuneACCESS, and TCRdb retained only in-frame sequences with V and J called. Part of the clones is not carried over; for the studies checked, unresolved V genes explain less than half of this, and the remainder is unexplained. The sample table lists over 90,000 clones, approximately 86% of them with a count of one. Jointly, the top ten make up around 3% of the sample. The source material was peripheral blood. The receptors were sampled from a man between 45 and 60 years old with active or convalescent COVID-19.

Concerning this clone: The identical CDR3 is also encoded by other nucleotide sequences in the sample. This chain connects TRBV3-1 (or the pseudogene TRBV3-2) to TRBJ2-3, with 7 bases aligning to TRBD1. The CDR3 contains 14 residues. Looked up from germline, CDR1 is LGHDT and CDR2 is YNNKEL (reference sequence). J gave up 1 base and V 6 bases, and 4 bases lay outside the gene matches. The CDR3 region has the DNA TGTGCCAGCAGTCGAACAGGGGGCACAGATACGCAGTATTTT. Protein: CASSRTGGTDTQYF.

The CDR3 sequence: CASSYSGTSGGDTQYF. The DNA of the CDR3 is TGTGCCAGCAGTTACTCCGGGACTAGCGGGGGGGATACGCAGTATTTT. This rearrangement joins TRBV6-5 to TRBJ2-3; TRBD2 matches at 15 bases. V shed 0 bases and J 6 bases; nucleotides not matched to a gene: 1. The CDR3 sequence is 16 residues long. The germline V gene has CDR1 MNHEY and CDR2 SVGAGI.

The chain carries TRBV2 and TRBJ1-4, with 7 bases aligning to TRBD1. Germline-derived CDR1 and CDR2 are SNHLY and FYNNEI. J was trimmed by 2 bases and V by 3 bases; bases with no gene match: 3. CDR3 length: 15 residues. This chain's CDR3 is CASSELQGTNEKLFF. The CDR3 DNA reads as TGTGCCAGCAGTGAGTTACAGGGGACTAATGAAAAACTGTTTTTT. The entire variable domain, with the rest obtained from reference TRBV2 and TRBJ1-4, is as follows: EPEVTQTPSHQVTQMGQEVILRCVPISNHLYFYWYRQILGQKVEFLVSFYNNEISEKSEIFDDQFSVERPDGSNFTLKIRSTKLEDSAMYFCASSELQGTNEKLFFGSGTQLSVL.

In DNA, the CDR3 is TGTGCCAGCACCCTGTACAGGGATGCCGGGGAGCTGTTTTTT. Translating gives CASTLYRDAGELFF. The chain uses TRBV2 and TRBJ2-2; maybe TRBD1 (6 bases). Trimming pared 7 bases from V and 6 bases from J, leaving 15 bases between. This CDR3 has 14 residues. Germline values: CDR1 SNHLY, CDR2 FYNNEI.

The chain has TRBV30 and TRBJ1-5, with 7 bases identical to TRBD1. V shed 6 bases and J 3 bases; nucleotides not matched to a gene: 5. Germline CDR1 and CDR2: GTSNPN and SVGIG (reference sequence). The CDR3 totals 13 residues. The DNA of the CDR3 is TGTGCCTGCTCCGGACAGGCCAATCAGCCCCAGCATTTT. Translating it yields CACSGQANQPQHF.

The chain is built from TRBV6-2 or TRBV6-3 and TRBJ1-6; D may be TRBD1 (5 bases). V was trimmed by 2 bases and J by 7 bases, leaving 15 bases between them. The CDR3 runs to 16 residues. Germline values: CDR1 MNHEY, CDR2 SVGEGT. The CDR3 here is CASSYILTVRNSPLHF. CDR3 coding DNA: TGTGCCAGCAGTTACATACTGACAGTTCGGAATTCACCCCTCCACTTT.

CDR3: CASSQEFWNTGELFF. CDR3 nucleotides: TGTGCCAGCAGCCAAGAATTCTGGAACACCGGGGAGCTGTTTTTT. The chain links TRBV3-1 (or the pseudogene TRBV3-2) to TRBJ2-2, with D hard to call. The CDR3 has 15 amino acids. Trimming removed 0 bases at V and 1 base at J, with 6 bases between. The germline V gene encodes CDR1 LGHDT and CDR2 YNNKEL (reference sequence).

The chain employs TRBV5-6 and TRBJ1-2; D gene unclear. Germline values: CDR1 SGHDT, CDR2 YYEEEE. This CDR3 contains 16 residues. The V end was cut by 3 bases, the J end by 2 bases, with 17 bases between. Here the CDR3 DNA reads TGTGCCAGCAGCTCATGGAGAGCTCATCCGAACTATGGCTACACCTTC. It specifies CASSSWRAHPNYGYTF.

This clone was recorded a few times. V and J are TRBV4-3 and TRBJ1-2; D is uncertain. Germline V gene lookup returns CDR1 LGHNA and CDR2 YSLEER. CDR3 length: 14 amino acids. Trimming took off 1 base at V and 4 bases at J, with 10 bases between the two ends. The CDR3 sequence is CASSQGLEVYGYTF. CDR3 DNA sequence: TGCGCCAGCAGCCAAGGGCTTGAGGTCTATGGCTACACCTTC.

V gene TRBV5-1 combines with J gene TRBJ2-1; 9 nucleotides match TRBD1. The CDR3 covers 14 residues. Losses at the gene ends were 4 bases for V and 5 bases for J; bases not matched to a gene: 4. The germline gives CDR1 SGHRS, CDR2 YFSETQ. This chain's CDR3 is CASSPGQGDNEQFF. DNA for the CDR3: TGCGCCAGCAGCCCGGGACAGGGTGACAATGAGCAGTTCTTC. The entire variable domain, with the rest obtained from reference TRBV5-1 and TRBJ2-1, is as follows: KAGVTQTPRYLIKTRGQQVTLSCSPISGHRSVSWYQQTPGQGLQFLFEYFSETQRNKGNFPGRFSGRQFSNSRSEMNVSTLELGDSALYLCASSPGQGDNEQFFGPGTRLTVL.

The chain joins TRBV4-1 to TRBJ2-7, with TRBD1 matching 9 bases. The V segment lost 3 bases and the J segment 7 bases; nucleotides outside the gene matches: 7. Germline V gives CDR1 MGHRA, CDR2 YSYEKL. The CDR3 extends over 14 amino acids. CDR3: CASSQTRDRGEQYV. The CDR3 DNA sequence: TGCGCCAGCAGCCAGACCCGAGACAGGGGGGAGCAGTACGTC.

This chain uses TRBV9 with TRBJ2-2; possibly TRBD1 for D (5 bases). Germline V gene sequence: CDR1 SGDLS, CDR2 YYNGEE. The V end was cut by 4 bases, the J end by 6 bases, with 13 bases between. The CDR3 is made up of 14 amino acids. The CDR3 sequence is CASSLSDSPGELFF. The CDR3 DNA reads as TGTGCCAGCAGCCTAAGTGACAGCCCCGGGGAGCTGTTTTTT.

This clone was observed a single time. The chain uses TRBV3-1 (or the pseudogene TRBV3-2) and TRBJ2-1; D perhaps matches TRBD1 (6 bases). This CDR3 has 14 amino acids. V lost 3 bases, J lost 8 bases, and 14 bases lay in between. Germline V gene sequence: CDR1 LGHDT, CDR2 YNNKEL (reference sequence). The CDR3 DNA follows: TGTGCCAGCAGCCATACAGGGAGATCTCATGAGCAGTTCTTC. This translates into CASSHTGRSHEQFF.

The chain employs TRBV15 and TRBJ1-1; D ambiguous. CDR3 length: 12 residues. Trimming stripped 0 bases from V and 7 bases from J, with 6 bases between. Germline V gene sequence: CDR1 LNHNV, CDR2 YYDKDF (reference sequence). CDR3 DNA sequence: TGTGCCACCAGCAGAGATAGAGGTGAAGCTTTCTTT. Amino acid sequence: CATSRDRGEAFF. The full variable domain, rest sourced from reference TRBV15 and TRBJ1-1, is DAMVIQNPRYQVTQFGKPVTLSCSQTLNHNVMYWYQQKSSQAPKLLFHYYDKDFNNEADTPDNFQSRRPNTSFCFLDIRSPGLGDTAMYLCATSRDRGEAFFGQGTRLTVV.

The V call is TRBV7-2, the J call TRBJ1-2, with 7 nucleotides matching TRBD1. J gave up 2 bases and V 4 bases, and 7 bases lay outside the gene matches. Per the germline V gene, CDR1 is SGHTA and CDR2 is FQGNSA. The CDR3 loop spans 15 amino acids. The CDR3 here is CASSSGDSINYGYTF. The CDR3 DNA sequence: TGTGCCAGCAGCTCCGGGGACAGTATAAACTATGGCTACACCTTC.

This sequence joins TRBV11-2 and TRBJ1-4; TRBD1 agrees at 9 bases. From germline, CDR1 is SGHAT and CDR2 FQNNGV. The CDR3 spans 16 residues. V lost 0 bases, J lost 3 bases, and 2 bases stayed unmatched. The CDR3 protein is CASSLERTGANEKLFF. The CDR3 nucleotides are TGTGCCAGCAGCTTAGAACGGACAGGGGCTAATGAAAAACTGTTTTTT.

The sample holds one count of this clone. V usage is TRBV14 and J usage is TRBJ1-2; tentatively, D is TRBD1 (6 bases). V lost 8 bases and J 2 bases, leaving 6 bases between the germline ends. This CDR3 is 11 amino acids long. CDR1 and CDR2 (germline): SGHDN, FVKESK. The CDR3 DNA reads as TGTGCCAGCCAGGGGAACTATGGCTACACCTTC. Its translation is CASQGNYGYTF.

The rearrangement uses TRBV7-9 and TRBJ1-2, with 8 bases lining up with TRBD1. The CDR3 is 15 amino acids. V trimming: 5 bases; J trimming: 7 bases; junction bases outside the gene matches: 12. The germline CDR1 and CDR2 sequences are SEHNR and FQNEAQ (reference sequence). DNA for the CDR3: TGTGCCAGCAGCCCACAGGGGGGAACCCTGGGTGGCTACACCTTC. Translated: CASSPQGGTLGGYTF.

The V gene is TRBV19, the J gene TRBJ1-4; possibly TRBD1 for D (6 bases). CDR1 and CDR2 from the germline V gene are LNHDA and SQIVND (reference sequence). The CDR3 is made up of 12 amino acids. V lost 4 bases to trimming and J lost 15 bases, with 15 bases between them. CDR3 sequence reads: CASSTPGARLFF. The CDR3 bases are TGTGCCAGTAGTACCCCAGGGGCGCGGTTGTTTTTT.

This clone was detected once. This rearrangement joins TRBV11-2 to TRBJ2-2; 7 bases are a match to TRBD1. CDR3 length equals 14 residues. After removal of 5 bases from V and 4 bases from J, the junction contained 4 bases not matched to a gene. The germline V gene has CDR1 SGHAT and CDR2 FQNNGV. Here the CDR3 reads CASSQGVGTGELFF. The CDR3 bases are TGTGCCAGCAGCCAGGGGGTTGGCACCGGGGAGCTGTTTTTT.